A single sample is the source of the 23 T cell receptor beta chains below, sequenced in a study of blood T cell repertoires in COVID-19. TCRdb's table, derived via immunoSEQ multiplex PCR, lists solely in-frame clones and lacks some. The sample includes approximately 350,000 clones, roughly 87% of them seen just once. The source material was PBMCs or T cells enriched from blood (not recorded which). Receptors originate from a woman in her 30s who had recovered from COVID-19.

The chain joins TRBV5-1 to TRBJ1-3; D might be TRBD1 (6 bases). Trimming cost V 6 bases and J 2 bases, with 12 bases left between them. This CDR3 region has 14 residues. Germline CDR1 is SGHRS and CDR2 is YFSETQ. As DNA, the CDR3 is TGCGCCAGCAATACAGGGATCGCTGGAAACACCATATATTTT. It yields the protein CASNTGIAGNTIYF.

The chain couples TRBV28 to TRBJ1-1, with D uncertain. The CDR3 totals 14 residues. V lost 3 bases, J lost 1 base, and 9 bases lay in between. CDR1 and CDR2 (germline): MDHEN, SYDVKM. The CDR3: CASSFGLENTEAFF. DNA of the CDR3: TGTGCCAGCAGTTTCGGTCTAGAGAACACTGAAGCTTTCTTT. Full variable domain (remainder filled in from reference TRBV28 and TRBJ1-1): DVKVTQSSRYLVKRTGEKVFLECVQDMDHENMFWYRQDPGLGLRLIYFSYDVKMKEKGDIPEGYSVSREKKERFSLILESASTNQTSMYLCASSFGLENTEAFFGQGTRLTVV.

CDR3 protein: CASSPRASGDLRAYNEQFF. The CDR3 DNA reads as TGTGCCAGCAGCCCCCGAGCTAGCGGGGACCTAAGGGCCTACAATGAGCAGTTCTTC. The J gene is TRBJ2-1, the V gene TRBV7-9; 9 bases fit TRBD2. CDR3 length equals 19 residues. The germline CDR1 and CDR2 sequences are SEHNR and FQNEAQ (reference sequence). With V trimmed by 5 bases and J by 2 bases, 16 bases remained unmatched.

This clone appeared a few times. The chain is built from TRBV5-1 and TRBJ1-2; 8 nucleotides agree with TRBD1. V lost 0 bases, J lost 7 bases, and 5 bases stayed unmatched. The CDR3 covers 14 residues. Germline assignment: CDR1 SGHRS and CDR2 YFSETQ. In DNA form, the CDR3 reads TGCGCCAGCAGCTTGGGACAGGGGAACGGTGGCTACACCTTC. It specifies CASSLGQGNGGYTF.

The chain combines TRBV19 with TRBJ1-2; 7 bases are shared with TRBD1. The CDR3 consists of 14 residues. In germline, CDR1 is LNHDA, CDR2 SQIVND (reference sequence). After removal of 4 bases from V and 3 bases from J, the junction contained 5 bases not matched to a gene. The CDR3 DNA is TGTGCCAGTAGTAGAGGGGGCGCCGACTATGGCTACACCTTC. It is translated as CASSRGGADYGYTF.

This chain links TRBV4-2 with TRBJ2-3, with D uncertain. The germline V gene has CDR1 LGHNA and CDR2 YNFKEQ. This CDR3 is 14 amino acids long. V was shortened by 2 bases and J by 7 bases, with 13 bases between the two germline ends. Written as DNA, the CDR3 is TGTGCCAGCAGCCAAAGGCGGAAGGAAAATACGCAGTATTTT. As protein: CASSQRRKENTQYF.

The rearrangement uses TRBV10-2 and TRBJ2-5; D call uncertain. Trimming took 0 bases from V and 5 from J, leaving 4 bases between them. This CDR3 has 12 residues. Germline values: CDR1 WSHSY, CDR2 SAAADI. The CDR3 here is CASSESRETQYF. DNA of the CDR3: TGCGCCAGCAGTGAGTCGAGGGAGACCCAGTACTTC.

This clone has just a few counts. The rearrangement links TRBV30 to TRBJ1-2; 10 nucleotides match TRBD1. This CDR3 is built from 13 residues. Germline V gene sequence: CDR1 GTSNPN, CDR2 SVGIG (reference sequence). The V segment lost 4 bases and the J segment 7 bases; nucleotides outside the gene matches: 6. CDR3 amino acids: CAWMGQGISGYTF. In DNA, the CDR3 is TGTGCCTGGATGGGACAGGGGATCTCTGGCTACACCTTC.

CDR3 coding DNA: TGTGCCAGCAGCCAAGCCCAAACCCGGGAGTATGACTACGAGCAGTACTTC. Residues: CASSQAQTREYDYEQYF. The chain couples TRBV4-2 to TRBJ2-7; TRBD2 is a possible D gene (6 bases). Trimming stripped 1 base from V and 3 bases from J, with 19 bases between. This CDR3 spans 17 amino acids. Germline lookup yields CDR1 LGHNA and CDR2 YNFKEQ.

The rearrangement joins TRBV20-1 to TRBJ2-3, with 7 nucleotides matching TRBD2. CDR3 length: 14 amino acids. Germline values: CDR1 DFQATT, CDR2 SNEGSKA (reference sequence). V trimming: 3 bases; J trimming: 3 bases; junction bases outside the gene matches: 6. CDR3 region: CSASRLAVTDTQYF. The CDR3 coding sequence is TGCAGTGCTAGTAGGCTAGCGGTAACAGATACGCAGTATTTT.

This clone appeared many times. The genes are TRBV6-4 and TRBJ1-1; no reliable D call. Trimming shortened V by 4 bases and J by 1 base, and 10 bases separated the two germline ends. The germline gives CDR1 MRHNA, CDR2 SNTAGT. This CDR3 has 14 residues. The CDR3 region is CASSVSAENTEAFF. The CDR3 DNA sequence: TGTGCCAGCAGTGTATCTGCAGAGAACACTGAAGCTTTCTTT.

The chain combines TRBV29-1 with TRBJ2-1, with TRBD2 matching over 14 bases. Germline loops: CDR1 SQVTM, CDR2 ANQGSEA. The CDR3 loop spans 16 amino acids. V trimming: 6 bases; J trimming: 5 bases; junction bases outside the gene matches: 9. Here the CDR3 reads CSVIPGLAGVHNEQFF. The CDR3 nucleotides read TGCAGCGTCATACCGGGACTAGCGGGAGTACACAATGAGCAGTTCTTC.

The V call is TRBV5-1, the J call TRBJ2-5; 9 bases match TRBD2. The CDR3 spans 16 residues. The J segment lost 1 base and the V segment lost 0 bases, leaving 4 bases of the junction unmatched. Germline V gives CDR1 SGHRS, CDR2 YFSETQ. As DNA, the CDR3 is TGCGCCAGCAGCTTGGCCTCTAGCGGGACCCAAGAGACCCAGTACTTC. This codes for CASSLASSGTQETQYF.

The V gene is TRBV9, the J gene TRBJ1-5, with 7 bases fitting TRBD1. CDR3 size: 14 residues. Germline V gene lookup returns CDR1 SGDLS and CDR2 YYNGEE. J lost 6 bases, V lost 2 bases, and 5 bases had no gene match. CDR3 protein: CASSVGRDSQPQHF. The CDR3 coding sequence is TGTGCCAGCAGCGTTGGCCGGGACAGTCAGCCCCAGCATTTT.

The chain uses TRBV7-2 and TRBJ2-3; 12 bases are shared with TRBD2. The junction had 7 bases not matched to a gene; V was cut back by 1 base and J by 5 bases. Germline lookup yields CDR1 SGHTA and CDR2 FQGNSA. The CDR3 length is 17 residues. CDR3 DNA: TGTGCCAGCAGCTTAGGAGCTAGCGGGGGGGTGGTAGATACGCAGTATTTT. It yields the protein CASSLGASGGVVDTQYF.

The chain carries TRBV5-1 and TRBJ1-4; D perhaps matches TRBD1 (6 bases). The germline V gene has CDR1 SGHRS and CDR2 YFSETQ. The CDR3 runs to 18 residues. V was cut by 0 bases and J by 0 bases, with 15 bases left in between. The CDR3 loop reads CASSLVLRGRSTNEKLFF. The DNA for the CDR3 is TGCGCCAGCAGCTTGGTTCTCAGGGGACGATCAACTAATGAAAAACTGTTTTTT.

The rearrangement uses TRBV4-1 and TRBJ1-2; a weak D match, TRBD1 (6 bases). Germline CDR1 is MGHRA and CDR2 is YSYEKL. V was clipped by 2 bases and J by 3 bases, with 13 bases between them. CDR3 length equals 15 residues. This CDR3 is CASSQIPGTYYGYTF. CDR3 nucleotide sequence: TGCGCCAGCAGCCAAATACCCGGGACATACTATGGCTACACCTTC.

V and J are TRBV28 and TRBJ1-2; 10 bases align to TRBD1. CDR3 size: 16 residues. Germline values: CDR1 MDHEN, CDR2 SYDVKM. V trimming: 4 bases; J trimming: 3 bases; junction bases outside the gene matches: 8. As DNA, the CDR3 is TGTGCCAGCAGTTCAAGTCCCGGGACAGGGGACTATGGCTACACCTTC. Protein product: CASSSSPGTGDYGYTF.

The CDR3 sequence: CASSMRVYGANVLTF. The CDR3 DNA is TGTGCCAGCAGTATGAGGGTCTATGGGGCCAACGTCCTGACTTTC. The chain combines TRBV6-5 with TRBJ2-6, with a weak D call TRBD2 (5 bases). Germline V CDR1 and CDR2: MNHEY, SVGAGI. The CDR3 has 15 residues. Trimming removed 5 bases from V and 3 bases from J, with 11 bases in between.

The rearrangement uses TRBV19 and TRBJ2-1, with D tentatively TRBD2 (7 bases). Trimming removed 7 bases from V and 10 bases from J, with 20 bases in between. The CDR3 contains 14 residues. Germline V lookup: CDR1 LNHDA, CDR2 SQIVND (reference sequence). CDR3 region: CASTIGGGGIEQFF. The CDR3 region has the DNA TGTGCCAGTACAATAGGGGGAGGGGGGATAGAGCAGTTCTTC.

The chain employs TRBV5-4 and TRBJ2-5; no definite D call. CDR3 length: 14 residues. Germline V CDR1 and CDR2: SGHNT, YYREEE (reference sequence). V lost 4 bases, J lost 1 base, and 11 bases lay in between. The CDR3 loop is CASSLMRGQETQYF. CDR3 sequence (DNA): TGTGCCAGCAGCCTCATGAGAGGCCAAGAGACCCAGTACTTC.

The rearrangement uses TRBV6-5 and TRBJ2-7; 8 nucleotides match TRBD1. Germline V gene data show CDR1 as MNHEY and CDR2 as SVGAGI. The CDR3 spans 13 residues. After removal of 8 bases from V and 6 bases from J, the junction contained 9 bases not matched to a gene. CDR3 DNA: TGTGCCAGCGGCCGGGACAGGATCGGCGAGCAGTACTTC. Translation: CASGRDRIGEQYF.

This rearrangement joins TRBV2 to TRBJ2-5; 7 positions agree with TRBD1. CDR1 and CDR2 (germline): SNHLY, FYNNEI. The CDR3 totals 14 residues. Trimming at V came to 7 bases and at J to 2 bases, leaving 7 bases not matched to a gene. The CDR3 bases are TGTGCCAGCATACGTGACAGGGATCAAGAGACCCAGTACTTC. Its protein is CASIRDRDQETQYF. Combining the CDR3 with reference TRBV2 and TRBJ2-5 gives the whole variable domain EPEVTQTPSHQVTQMGQEVILRCVPISNHLYFYWYRQILGQKVEFLVSFYNNEISEKSEIFDDQFSVERPDGSNFTLKIRSTKLEDSAMYFCASIRDRDQETQYFGPGTRLLVL.